This TCR beta chain derives from a study of T cells expressing NK-cell markers. The CDR3 loop spans 16 amino acids. CDR1 is SGHRS and CDR2 is YFSETQ in the germline V gene. From the 5' RACE reads, TCRdb lists one entry per CDR3 protein and no DNA. Its listing shows 550,000 to 600,000 distinct CDR3 sequences. This TCR came from a man aged 18-30 years in good health. The genes are TRBV5-1 and TRBJ1-1; TCRdb selects TRBD1, and the lack of DNA leaves this call unchecked. The sequenced material came from blood T cells: a sorted CD56 or NKG2C T cell subset, CD4+ or CD8+ T cells, or bulk PBMC T cells (not recorded which). The CDR3 protein is CASSTVLDRGWTEAFF.